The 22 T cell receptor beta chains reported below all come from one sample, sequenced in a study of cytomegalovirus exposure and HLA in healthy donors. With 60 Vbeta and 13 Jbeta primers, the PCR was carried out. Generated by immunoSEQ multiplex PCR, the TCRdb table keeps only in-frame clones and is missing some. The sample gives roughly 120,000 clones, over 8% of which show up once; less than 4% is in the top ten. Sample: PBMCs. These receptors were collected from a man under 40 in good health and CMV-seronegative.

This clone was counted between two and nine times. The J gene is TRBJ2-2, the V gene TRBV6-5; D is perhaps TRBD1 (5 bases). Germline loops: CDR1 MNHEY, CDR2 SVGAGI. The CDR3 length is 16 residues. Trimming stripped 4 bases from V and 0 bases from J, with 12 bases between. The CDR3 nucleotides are TGTGCCAGCAGTTCTAACCGACAGACGAACACCGGGGAGCTGTTTTTT. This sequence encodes CASSSNRQTNTGELFF.

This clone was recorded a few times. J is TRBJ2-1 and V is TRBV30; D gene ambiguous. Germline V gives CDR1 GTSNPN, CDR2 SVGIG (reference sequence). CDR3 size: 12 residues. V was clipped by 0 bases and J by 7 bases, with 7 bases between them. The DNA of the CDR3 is TGTGCCTGGAGTGTGCGTGCAAATGAGCAGTTCTTC. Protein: CAWSVRANEQFF.

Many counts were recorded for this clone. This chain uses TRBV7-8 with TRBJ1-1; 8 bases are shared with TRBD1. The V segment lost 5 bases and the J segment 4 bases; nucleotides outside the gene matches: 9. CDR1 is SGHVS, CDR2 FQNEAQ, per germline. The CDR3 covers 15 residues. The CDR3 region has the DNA TGTGCCAGCAGCGCCACACAGGGGGTCGGCACTGAAGCTTTCTTT. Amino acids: CASSATQGVGTEAFF. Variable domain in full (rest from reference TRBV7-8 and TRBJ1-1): GAGVSQSPRYKVAKRGQDVALRCDPISGHVSLFWYQQALGQGPEFLTYFQNEAQLDKSGLPSDRFFAERPEGSVSTLKIQRTQQEDSAVYLCASSATQGVGTEAFFGQGTRLTVV.

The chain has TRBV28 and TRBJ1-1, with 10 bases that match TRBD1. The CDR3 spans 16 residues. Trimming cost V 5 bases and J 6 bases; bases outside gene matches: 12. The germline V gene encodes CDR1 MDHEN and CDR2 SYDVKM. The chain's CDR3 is CASSPSSGQGSAEAFF. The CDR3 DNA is TGTGCCAGCAGTCCGTCCTCGGGACAGGGGAGCGCTGAAGCTTTCTTT.

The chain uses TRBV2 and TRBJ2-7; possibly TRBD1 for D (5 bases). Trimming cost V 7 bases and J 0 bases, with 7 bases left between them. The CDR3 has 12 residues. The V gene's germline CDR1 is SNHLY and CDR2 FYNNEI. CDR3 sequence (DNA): TGTGCCAGCACAGGGATCTCCTACGAGCAGTACTTC. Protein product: CASTGISYEQYF.

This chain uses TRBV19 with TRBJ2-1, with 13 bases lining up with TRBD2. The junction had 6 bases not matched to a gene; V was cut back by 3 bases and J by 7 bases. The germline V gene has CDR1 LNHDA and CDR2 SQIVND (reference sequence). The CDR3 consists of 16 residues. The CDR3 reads CASSMPTSGRGNEQFF. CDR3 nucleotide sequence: TGTGCCAGTAGTATGCCCACTAGCGGGAGGGGAAATGAGCAGTTCTTC.

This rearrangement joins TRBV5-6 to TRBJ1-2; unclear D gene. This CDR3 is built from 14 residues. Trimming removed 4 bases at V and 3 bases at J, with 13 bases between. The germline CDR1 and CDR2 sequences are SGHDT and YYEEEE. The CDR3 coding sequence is TGTGCCAGCAGCATGGCGGTGCATCACTATGGCTACACCTTC. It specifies CASSMAVHHYGYTF.

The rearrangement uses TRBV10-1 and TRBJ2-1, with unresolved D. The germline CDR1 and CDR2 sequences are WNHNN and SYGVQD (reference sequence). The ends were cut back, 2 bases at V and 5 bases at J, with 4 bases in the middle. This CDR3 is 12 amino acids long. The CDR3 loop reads CASSEPNNEQFF. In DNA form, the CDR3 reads TGCGCCAGCAGTGAGCCAAACAATGAGCAGTTCTTC.

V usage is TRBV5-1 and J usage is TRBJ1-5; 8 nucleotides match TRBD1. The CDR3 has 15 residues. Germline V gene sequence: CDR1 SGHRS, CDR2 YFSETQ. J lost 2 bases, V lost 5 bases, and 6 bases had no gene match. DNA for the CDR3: TGCGCCAGCAGTCCAGACAGGGGAGGCAATCAGCCCCAGCATTTT. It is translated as CASSPDRGGNQPQHF.

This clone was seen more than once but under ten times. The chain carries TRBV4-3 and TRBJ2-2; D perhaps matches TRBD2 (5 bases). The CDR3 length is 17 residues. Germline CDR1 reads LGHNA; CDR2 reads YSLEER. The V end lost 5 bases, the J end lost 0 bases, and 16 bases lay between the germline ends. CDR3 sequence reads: CASSESGSYANTGELFF. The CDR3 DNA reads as TGCGCCAGCAGCGAGAGCGGCAGCTACGCGAACACCGGGGAGCTGTTTTTT.

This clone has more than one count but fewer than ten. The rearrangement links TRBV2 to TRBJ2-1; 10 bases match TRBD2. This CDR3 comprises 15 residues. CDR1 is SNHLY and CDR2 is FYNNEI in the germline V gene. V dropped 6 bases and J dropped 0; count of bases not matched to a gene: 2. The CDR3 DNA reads TGTGCCAGCAGCGTAGCGGGAGGCTCCTACAATGAGCAGTTCTTC. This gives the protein CASSVAGGSYNEQFF. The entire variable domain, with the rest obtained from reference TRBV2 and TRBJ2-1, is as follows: EPEVTQTPSHQVTQMGQEVILRCVPISNHLYFYWYRQILGQKVEFLVSFYNNEISEKSEIFDDQFSVERPDGSNFTLKIRSTKLEDSAMYFCASSVAGGSYNEQFFGPGTRLTVL.

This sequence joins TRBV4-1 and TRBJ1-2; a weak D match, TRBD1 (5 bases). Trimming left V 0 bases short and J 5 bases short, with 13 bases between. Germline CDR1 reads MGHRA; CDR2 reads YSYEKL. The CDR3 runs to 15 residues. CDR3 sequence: CASSQERGGVYGYTF. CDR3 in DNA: TGCGCCAGCAGCCAAGAGCGGGGGGGAGTGTATGGCTACACCTTC.

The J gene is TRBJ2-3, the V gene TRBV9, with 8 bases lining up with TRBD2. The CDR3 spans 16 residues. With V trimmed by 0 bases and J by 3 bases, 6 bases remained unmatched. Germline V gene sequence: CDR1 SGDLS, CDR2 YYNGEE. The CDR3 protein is CASSVAGGVGTDTQYF. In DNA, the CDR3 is TGTGCCAGCAGCGTAGCGGGGGGGGTAGGGACAGATACGCAGTATTTT.

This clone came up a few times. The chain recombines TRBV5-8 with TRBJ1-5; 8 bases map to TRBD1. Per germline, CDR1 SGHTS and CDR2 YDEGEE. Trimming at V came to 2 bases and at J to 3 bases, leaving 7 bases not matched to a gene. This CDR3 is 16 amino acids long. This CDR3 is CASSFRRTGLNQPQHF. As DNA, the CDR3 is TGTGCCAGCAGCTTTAGGAGGACAGGGCTCAATCAGCCCCAGCATTTT.

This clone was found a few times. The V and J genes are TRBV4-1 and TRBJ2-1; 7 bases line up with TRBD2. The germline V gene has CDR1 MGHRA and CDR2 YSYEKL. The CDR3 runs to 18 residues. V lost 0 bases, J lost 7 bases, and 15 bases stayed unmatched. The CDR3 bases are TGCGCCAGCAGCCAAGAGGCCTTAGGCGGGAGATTGCGGAATGAGCAGTTCTTC. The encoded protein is CASSQEALGGRLRNEQFF.

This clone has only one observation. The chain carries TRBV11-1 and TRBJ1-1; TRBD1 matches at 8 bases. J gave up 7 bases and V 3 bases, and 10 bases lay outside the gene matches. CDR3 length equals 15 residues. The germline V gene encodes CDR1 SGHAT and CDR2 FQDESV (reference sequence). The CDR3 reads CASSLDRAGTNEAFF. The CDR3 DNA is TGTGCCAGCAGCTTGGACAGGGCCGGTACCAATGAAGCTTTCTTT. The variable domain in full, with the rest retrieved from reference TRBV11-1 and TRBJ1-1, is EAEVAQSPRYKITEKSQAVAFWCDPISGHATLYWYRQILGQGPELLVQFQDESVVDDSQLPKDRFSAERLKGVDSTLKIQPAELGDSAMYLCASSLDRAGTNEAFFGQGTRLTVV.

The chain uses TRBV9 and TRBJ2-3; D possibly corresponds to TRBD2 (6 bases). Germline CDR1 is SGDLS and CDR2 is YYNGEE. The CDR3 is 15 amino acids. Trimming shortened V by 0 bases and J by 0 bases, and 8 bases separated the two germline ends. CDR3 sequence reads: CASSVVGLSTDTQYF. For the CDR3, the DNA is TGTGCCAGCAGCGTAGTGGGACTTAGCACAGATACGCAGTATTTT.

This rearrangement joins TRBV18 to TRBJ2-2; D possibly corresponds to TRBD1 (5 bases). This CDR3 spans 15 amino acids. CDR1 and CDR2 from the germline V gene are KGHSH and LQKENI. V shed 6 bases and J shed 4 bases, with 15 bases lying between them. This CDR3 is CASSPRVPGTGELFF. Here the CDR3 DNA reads TGTGCCAGCTCTCCCAGGGTCCCGGGCACCGGGGAGCTGTTTTTT.

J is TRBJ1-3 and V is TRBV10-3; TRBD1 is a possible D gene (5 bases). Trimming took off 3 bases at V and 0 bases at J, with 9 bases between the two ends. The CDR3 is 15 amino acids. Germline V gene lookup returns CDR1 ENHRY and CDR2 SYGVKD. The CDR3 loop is CAISDQGSSGNTIYF. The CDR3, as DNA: TGTGCCATCAGTGACCAGGGCAGCTCTGGAAACACCATATATTTT.

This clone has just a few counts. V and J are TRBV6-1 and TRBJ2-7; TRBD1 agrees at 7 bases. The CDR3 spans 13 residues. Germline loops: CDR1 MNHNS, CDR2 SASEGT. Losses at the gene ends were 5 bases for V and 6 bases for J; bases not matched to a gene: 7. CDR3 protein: CASSKQGQSEQYF. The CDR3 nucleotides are TGTGCCAGCAGTAAACAGGGGCAATCCGAGCAGTACTTC.

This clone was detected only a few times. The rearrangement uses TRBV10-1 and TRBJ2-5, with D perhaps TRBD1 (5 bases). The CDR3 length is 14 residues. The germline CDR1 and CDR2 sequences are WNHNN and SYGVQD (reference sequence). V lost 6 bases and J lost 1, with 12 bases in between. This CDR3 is CASSDTGIQETQYF. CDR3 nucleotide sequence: TGCGCCAGCAGCGACACAGGAATCCAAGAGACCCAGTACTTC.

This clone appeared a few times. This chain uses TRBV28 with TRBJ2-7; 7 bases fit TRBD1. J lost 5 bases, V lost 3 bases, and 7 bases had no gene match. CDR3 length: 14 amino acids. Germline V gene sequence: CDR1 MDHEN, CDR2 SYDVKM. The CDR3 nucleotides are TGTGCCAGCAGTTTGTACAGGGGTATTGACGAGCAGTACTTC. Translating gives CASSLYRGIDEQYF.